What follows is one T cell receptor beta chain and its context. Its antigen is as yet unknown. These data are taken from a study of T cell clones after liver transplantation. Whole-study context: A pre-transplant mixed lymphocyte reaction with TCRbeta sequencing defined graft-donor-reactive clones followed in post-transplant blood. Study findings and constraints: In most of the 8 subjects, circulating graft-donor-reactive CD4 TCRbeta sequences fell significantly after transplant. Small, mixed patient groups and varying post-transplant times limit these conclusions.

Sequenced by immunoSEQ multiplex PCR; TCRdb stores in-frame clones only, minus some. The table includes tens of thousands of clones, roughly 83% detected once. The input for sequencing was CD4+ T cells from blood, taken before liver transplant. This TCR was sampled from a human donor who received a liver transplant.

CDR3 in amino acids: CASSVGIGLPGTDTQYF. Here the CDR3 DNA reads TGTGCCAGCAGCGTAGGAATCGGGCTACCGGGCACAGATACGCAGTATTTT. The chain couples TRBV9 to TRBJ2-3; unclear D gene. CDR3 length equals 17 residues. Germline CDR1 reads SGDLS; CDR2 reads YYNGEE. V was clipped by 0 bases and J by 1 base, with 15 bases between them.